This TCR beta chain was recorded in a study of CD8 T cells in Susac syndrome. Only one count was recorded for this clonotype. Random hexamers were used to reverse transcribe an amount of roughly 0.45 to 1 ug RNA. A multiplex approach, immunoSEQ multiplex PCR, amplified TCR beta CDR3 across 54 Vbeta and 13 Jbeta. MiXCR, run by TCRdb on the immunoSEQ multiplex PCR reads, gives a single entry per CDR3 protein. Of under 150,000 distinct CDR3 sequences listed, 75% to 90% are singletons. This CDR3 has 16 amino acids. The V segment lost 4 bases and the J segment 0 bases; nucleotides outside the gene matches: 7. Germline assignment: CDR1 SGHVS and CDR2 FNYEAQ.

The specimen sequenced was CD8+ T cells from PBMCs. The source of this sequence is a human donor with multiple sclerosis. This chain uses TRBV7-6 with TRBJ2-7, with 9 bases matching TRBD1. The CDR3 DNA follows: TGTGCCAGCAGCTCTAGCCGGGACAGGGCCTCCTACGAGCAGTACTTC. Its protein product is CASSSSRDRASYEQYF.